Shown below are 12 T cell receptor beta chains from a single sample sequenced in a study of human T cells and chemical hapten exposure. TCRdb re-called the RACE reads through MiXCR, storing one row per CDR3 protein. The table includes about 120,000 distinct CDR3 sequences, approximately 13% detected once. Time point: pre-sensitization, week 0. The treatment is: therapeutic diphenylcyclopropenone sensitization with weekly scalp DPC. The material sequenced was whole blood, taken in connection with sensitization to the hapten diphenylcyclopropenone (DPC). The source of these receptors is a woman aged 18-29 years with alopecia areata. Some clones in this sample may be carry-over from other donors' samples.

The chain employs TRBV5-1 and TRBJ1-1, with TRBD1 as a possible D gene (5 bases). V was shortened by 4 bases and J by 5 bases, with 18 bases between the two germline ends. Per the germline V gene, CDR1 is SGHRS and CDR2 is YFSETQ. The CDR3 runs to 15 residues. This CDR3 is CASSREGTTGTEAFF. CDR3 DNA sequence: TGCGCCAGCAGCCGCGAAGGGACCACGGGGACTGAAGCTTTCTTT.

This clonotype was counted only a few times. The rearrangement uses TRBV6-1 and TRBJ1-6; a weak D match, TRBD1 (5 bases). V was cut by 5 bases and J by 8 bases, with 22 bases left in between. This CDR3 is 17 amino acids long. Looked up from germline, CDR1 is MNHNS and CDR2 is SASEGT. DNA of the CDR3: TGTGCCAGCAGTCCCCCGGGACGGAGGAGAGGGGATTCACCCCTCCACTTT. It is translated as CASSPPGRRRGDSPLHF.

The rearrangement links TRBV6-2 or TRBV6-3 to TRBJ2-5; 8 nucleotides align to TRBD2. The CDR3 is 14 amino acids. V lost 7 bases to trimming and J lost 4 bases; unmatched junction nucleotides: 8. CDR1 is MNHEY and CDR2 is SVGEGT in the germline V gene. CDR3 in amino acids: CASNRAGEAETQYF. The CDR3 DNA is TGTGCCAGCAATCGAGCGGGGGAGGCAGAGACCCAGTACTTC.

This clonotype has a handful of counts. The chain has TRBV12-3 or TRBV12-4 and TRBJ1-2; D not certain. The CDR3 spans 13 residues. V was trimmed by 2 bases and J by 7 bases, leaving 11 bases between them. The CDR3 DNA is TGTGCCAGCAGTTTAAACTTTCCCGGTGGCTACACCTTC. This gives the protein CASSLNFPGGYTF.

This clonotype occurred a few times. The V call is TRBV5-5, the J call TRBJ1-5; 11 nucleotides align to TRBD1. Per the germline V gene, CDR1 is SGHKS and CDR2 is YYEKEE (reference sequence). There are 15 residues in the CDR3. J gave up 7 bases and V 4 bases, and 7 bases lay outside the gene matches. The CDR3 region is CASSGQGAREQPQHF. The CDR3 DNA is TGTGCCAGCAGCGGACAGGGGGCAAGGGAGCAGCCCCAGCATTTT. Drawing the rest from reference TRBV5-5 and TRBJ1-5, the complete variable domain is DAGVTQSPTHLIKTRGQQVTLRCSPISGHKSVSWYQQVLGQGPQFIFQYYEKEERGRGNFPDRFSARQFPNYSSELNVNALLLGDSALYLCASSGQGAREQPQHFGDGTRLSIL.

This clonotype was counted only a few times. The J gene is TRBJ1-2, the V gene TRBV7-9, with 7 bases fitting TRBD1. From germline, CDR1 is SEHNR and CDR2 FQNEAQ (reference sequence). The CDR3 has 15 amino acids. J gave up 2 bases and V 0 bases, and 3 bases lay outside the gene matches. The CDR3 spells CASSLARGLNYGYTF. Written as DNA, the CDR3 is TGTGCCAGCAGCTTAGCGAGGGGGCTAAACTATGGCTACACCTTC.

This clonotype came up many times. This sequence joins TRBV5-1 and TRBJ2-3; D unresolved. This CDR3 spans 16 amino acids. Deletions cut 4 bases from V and 2 bases from J, with 17 bases between. Germline assignment: CDR1 SGHRS and CDR2 YFSETQ. The CDR3 loop reads CASSGIKRGTTDTQYF. The CDR3 DNA sequence: TGCGCCAGCAGCGGGATAAAAAGAGGTACCACAGATACGCAGTATTTT.

The chain combines TRBV14 with TRBJ2-2; D unresolved. The V gene lost 0 bases and the J gene lost 1 base, with 12 bases spanning the gap. Germline CDR1 SGHDN, CDR2 FVKESK. The CDR3 spans 17 residues. The DNA of the CDR3 is TGTGCCAGCAGCCAAGATCTTGGGGAATTGAACACCGGGGAGCTGTTTTTT. It yields the protein CASSQDLGELNTGELFF.

The gene calls are TRBV7-2 and TRBJ2-2; possible D gene TRBD2, 6 bases. The germline CDR1 and CDR2 sequences are SGHTA and FQGNSA. This CDR3 has 14 residues. Trimming took 5 bases from V and 1 from J, leaving 8 bases between them. Here the CDR3 DNA reads TGTGCCAGCAGCCGTAGCGGGAACACCGGGGAGCTGTTTTTT. It encodes CASSRSGNTGELFF.

V usage is TRBV27 and J usage is TRBJ1-6; the D gene is possibly TRBD1 (5 bases). This CDR3 comprises 15 residues. The V gene lost 0 bases and the J gene lost 10 bases, with 13 bases spanning the gap. Germline lookup yields CDR1 MNHEY and CDR2 SMNVEV (reference sequence). CDR3 nucleotides: TGTGCCAGCAGTTTATCCCCAGGGTACAACTCACCCCTCCACTTT. It is translated as CASSLSPGYNSPLHF.

The chain uses TRBV2 and TRBJ2-2; D not certain. From germline, CDR1 is SNHLY and CDR2 FYNNEI. The CDR3 length is 12 residues. The V gene lost 4 bases and the J gene lost 3 bases, with 3 bases spanning the gap. This chain's CDR3 is CASSGYTGELFF. CDR3 DNA sequence: TGTGCCAGCAGTGGCTACACCGGGGAGCTGTTTTTT.

V is TRBV7-2 and J is TRBJ1-5, with 7 bases that match TRBD1. This CDR3 comprises 15 residues. Germline loops: CDR1 SGHTA, CDR2 FQGNSA. Trimming cost V 5 bases and J 3 bases; bases outside gene matches: 7. CDR3 in amino acids: CASSTGQANNQPQHF. Here the CDR3 DNA reads TGTGCCAGCAGCACCGGACAGGCCAACAATCAGCCCCAGCATTTT.